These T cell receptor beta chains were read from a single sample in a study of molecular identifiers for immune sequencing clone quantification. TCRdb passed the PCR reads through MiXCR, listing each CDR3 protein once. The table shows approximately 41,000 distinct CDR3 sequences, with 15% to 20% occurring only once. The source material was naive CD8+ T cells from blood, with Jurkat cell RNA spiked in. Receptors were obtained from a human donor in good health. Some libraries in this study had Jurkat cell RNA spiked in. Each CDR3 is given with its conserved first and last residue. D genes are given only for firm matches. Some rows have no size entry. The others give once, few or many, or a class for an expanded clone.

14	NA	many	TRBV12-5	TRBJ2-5	CASGLGGHQETQYF	TGTGCTAGTGGTTTAGGTGGACACCAAGAGACCCAGTACTTC
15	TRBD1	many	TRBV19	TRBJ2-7	CASSTGTGYAYEQYF	TGTGCCAGTAGTACCGGGACAGGGTACGCCTACGAGCAGTACTTC
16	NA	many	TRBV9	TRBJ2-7	CASSVGWDTSSYEQYF	TGTGCCAGCAGCGTAGGGTGGGACACCAGCTCCTACGAGCAGTACTTC
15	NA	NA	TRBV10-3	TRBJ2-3	CAISESSGDDDTQYF	TGTGCCATCAGTGAGTCGTCAGGGGACGATGATACGCAGTATTTC
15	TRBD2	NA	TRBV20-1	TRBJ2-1	CSARDQRGAYNEQFF	TGCAGTGCTAGAGATCAGCGGGGAGCATACAATGAGCAGTTCTTC
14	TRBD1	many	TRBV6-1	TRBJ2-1	CASSDWDRYNEQFF	TGTGCCAGCAGTGACTGGGACAGGTACAATGAGCAGTTCTTC
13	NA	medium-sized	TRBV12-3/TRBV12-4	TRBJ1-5	CASSLTAAQPQHF	TGTGCCAGCAGTTTGACCGCCGCCCAGCCCCAGCATTTT
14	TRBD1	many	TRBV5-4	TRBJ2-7	CASSTGTATYEQYF	TGTGCCAGCAGCACAGGGACAGCTACCTACGAGCAGTACTTC
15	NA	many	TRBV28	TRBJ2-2	CASSFRGLRTGELFF	TGTGCCAGCAGTTTTAGGGGTCTCCGGACCGGGGAGCTGTTTTTT
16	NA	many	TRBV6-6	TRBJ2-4	CASSRRDSTAKNIQYF	TGTGCCAGCAGCCGCCGGGACTCAACAGCCAAAAACATTCAGTACTTC
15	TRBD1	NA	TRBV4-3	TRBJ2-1	CASSQDSRGSKEQFF	TGCGCCAGCAGCCAAGATTCCAGGGGGAGCAAAGAGCAGTTCTTC
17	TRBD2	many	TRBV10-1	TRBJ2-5	CASPRGVRLALRETQYF	TGCGCCAGTCCTCGAGGGGTACGACTAGCCCTGAGAGAGACCCAGTACTTC
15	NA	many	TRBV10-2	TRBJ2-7	CASSDGRELVREQYF	TGCGCCAGCAGTGACGGCAGGGAATTGGTGCGCGAGCAGTACTTC
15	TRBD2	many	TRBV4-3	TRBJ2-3	CASSPSGSPLDTQYF	TGCGCCAGCAGCCCTAGCGGGAGTCCGCTGGATACGCAGTATTTT
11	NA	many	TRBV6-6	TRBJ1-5	CASSANQPQHF	TGTGCCAGCAGCGCCAACCAGCCCCAGCATTTT
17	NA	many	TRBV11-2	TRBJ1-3	CASSLGRTVSSGNTIYF	TGTGCCAGCAGCTTAGGGCGGACAGTAAGCTCTGGAAACACCATATATTTT
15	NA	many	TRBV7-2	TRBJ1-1	CASSPGFGETTEAFF	TGTGCCAGCAGCCCCGGTTTTGGGGAGACCACTGAAGCTTTCTTT
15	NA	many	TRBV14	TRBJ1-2	CASSQDDRLLYGYTF	TGTGCCAGCAGCCAAGACGACAGGTTACTCTATGGCTACACCTTC
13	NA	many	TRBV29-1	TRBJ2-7	CSVEVAGGEEQYF	TGCAGCGTTGAAGTAGCCGGCGGGGAGGAGCAGTACTTC
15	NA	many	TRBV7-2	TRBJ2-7	CASSTSLWGSYEQYF	TGTGCCAGCAGCACCTCGCTCTGGGGTTCCTACGAGCAGTACTTC
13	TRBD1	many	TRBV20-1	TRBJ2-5	CGCGTGPQETQYF	TGCGGGTGCGGGACAGGGCCCCAAGAGACCCAGTACTTC
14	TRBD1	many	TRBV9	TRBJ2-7	CASSFGTGGYEQYF	TGTGCCAGCAGCTTTGGGACAGGGGGGTACGAGCAGTACTTC
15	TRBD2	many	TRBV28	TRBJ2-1	CASSYRGSSYNEQFF	TGTGCCAGCAGTTACCGCGGGAGCTCCTACAATGAGCAGTTCTTC
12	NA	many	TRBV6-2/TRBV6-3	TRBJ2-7	CASSYLGDEQYF	TGTGCCAGCAGTTATCTTGGGGACGAGCAGTACTTC
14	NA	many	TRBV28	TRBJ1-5	CASSSGISNQPQHF	TGTGCCAGCAGTTCTGGGATAAGCAATCAGCCCCAGCATTTT
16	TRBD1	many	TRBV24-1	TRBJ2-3	CATSDFPGGSTDTQYF	TGTGCCACCAGTGATTTCCCAGGGGGAAGCACAGATACGCAGTATTTT
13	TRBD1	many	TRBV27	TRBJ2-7	CASSFGQGYEQYF	TGTGCCAGCAGTTTTGGACAGGGCTACGAGCAGTACTTC
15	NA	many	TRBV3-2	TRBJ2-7	CASSLRGVSSYEQYF	TGTGCCAGCAGCCTGAGGGGGGTGAGCTCCTACGAGCAGTACTTC
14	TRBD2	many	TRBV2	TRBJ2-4	CASMTSGSLNIQYF	TGTGCCAGCATGACTAGCGGGAGTCTAAACATTCAGTACTTC
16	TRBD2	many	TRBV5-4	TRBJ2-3	CASSILAGGVGDTQYF	TGTGCCAGCAGCATACTAGCGGGGGGTGTTGGAGATACGCAGTATTTT
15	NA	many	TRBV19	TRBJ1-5	CASSPRTEIGQPQHF	TGTGCCAGTAGTCCCAGGACAGAGATTGGACAGCCCCAGCATTTT
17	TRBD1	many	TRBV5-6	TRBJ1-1	CASSSDRGFNMNTEAFF	TGTGCCAGCAGCTCAGACAGGGGATTCAACATGAACACTGAAGCTTTCTTT
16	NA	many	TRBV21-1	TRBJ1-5	CASSSRGGGSNQPQHF	TGTGCCAGCAGCTCAAGGGGCGGGGGCAGCAATCAGCCCCAGCATTTT
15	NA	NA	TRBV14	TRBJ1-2	CASSHTFGQNYGYAF	TGTGCCAGCAGCCACACTTTTGGGCAAAACTATGGCTACGCCTTC
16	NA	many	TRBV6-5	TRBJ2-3	CASSYRTASSTDTQYF	TGTGCCAGCAGTTACAGGACAGCTTCTAGCACAGATACGCAGTATTTT
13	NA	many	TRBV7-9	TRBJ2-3	CASSLARRNTQYF	TGTGCCAGCAGCTTAGCCCGTAGAAATACGCAGTATTTT
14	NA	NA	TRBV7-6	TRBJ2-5	CASSPPAQLETQYF	TGTGCCAGCAGCCCTCCTGCACAGCTAGAGACCCAGTACTTC
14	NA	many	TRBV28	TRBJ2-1	CASSLRGRYNEQFF	TGTGCCAGCAGCCTGAGGGGCCGGTACAATGAGCAGTTCTTC
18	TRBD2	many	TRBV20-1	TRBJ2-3	CSAGYGAGTSGSADTQYF	TGCAGTGCCGGATATGGGGCCGGGACTAGCGGGAGTGCAGATACGCAGTATTTT
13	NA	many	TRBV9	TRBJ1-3	CASSVDFSNTIYF	TGTGCCAGCAGCGTAGATTTCTCGAACACCATATATTTT
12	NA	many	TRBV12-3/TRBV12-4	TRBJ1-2	CASSWVTGGYTF	TGTGCCAGCAGCTGGGTGACTGGAGGCTACACCTTC
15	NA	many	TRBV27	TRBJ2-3	CASSFLQPGTDTQYF	TGTGCCAGCAGTTTTCTCCAGCCGGGGACAGATACGCAGTATTTT
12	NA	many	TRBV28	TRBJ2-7	CASSLGIYEQYF	TGTGCCAGCAGTTTGGGGATTTACGAGCAGTACTTC
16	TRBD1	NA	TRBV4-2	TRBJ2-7	CASSQQSQGVSLEQYF	TGTGCCAGCAGCCAACAAAGCCAGGGGGTCTCGCTCGAGCAGTACTTC
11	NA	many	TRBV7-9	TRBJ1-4	CASSPNEKLFF	TGTGCCAGCAGCCCGAATGAAAAACTGTTTTTT
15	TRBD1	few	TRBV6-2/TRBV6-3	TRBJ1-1	CASKMVTGQGSEAFF	TGTGCCAGCAAGATGGTAACGGGACAGGGGTCTGAAGCTTTCTTT
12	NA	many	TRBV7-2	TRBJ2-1	CASSLVMNEQFF	TGTGCCAGCAGCTTAGTGATGAATGAGCAGTTCTTC
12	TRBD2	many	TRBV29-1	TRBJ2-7	CSVGAGGLEQYF	TGCAGCGTTGGAGCGGGAGGGCTCGAGCAGTACTTC
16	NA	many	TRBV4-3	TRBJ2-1	CASSQEAPRAVGEQFF	TGCGCCAGCAGCCAAGAAGCCCCTAGGGCAGTGGGTGAGCAGTTCTTC
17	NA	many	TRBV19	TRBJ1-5	CASSFQQGIGGNQPQHF	TGTGCCAGTAGTTTCCAACAGGGTATCGGCGGCAATCAGCCCCAGCATTTT
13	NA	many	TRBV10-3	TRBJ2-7	CAISGGVPGEQYF	TGTGCCATCAGTGGCGGTGTCCCGGGCGAGCAGTACTTC
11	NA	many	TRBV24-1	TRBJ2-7	CATSSGGQQYF	TGTGCCACCAGTTCCGGGGGCCAGCAGTACTTC
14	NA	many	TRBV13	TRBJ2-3	CASSLASNTDTQYF	TGTGCCAGCAGCTTAGCGTCTAACACAGATACGCAGTATTTT
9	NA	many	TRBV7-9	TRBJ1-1	CASGVQAFF	TGTGCCAGCGGGGTTCAAGCTTTCTTT
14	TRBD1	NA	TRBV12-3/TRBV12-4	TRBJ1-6	CASGWTGDNSPLHF	TGTGCCAGCGGATGGACAGGGGATAATTCACCCCTCCACTTT
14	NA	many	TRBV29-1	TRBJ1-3	CSVSPAGSGNTIYF	TGCAGCGTTTCACCGGCGGGCTCTGGAAACACCATATATTTT
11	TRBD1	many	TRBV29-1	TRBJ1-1	CSGQGNTEAFF	TGCAGCGGACAGGGGAACACTGAAGCTTTCTTT
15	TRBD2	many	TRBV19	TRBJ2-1	CASSIASGGENEQFF	TGTGCCAGTAGTATTGCTAGCGGGGGGGAGAATGAGCAGTTCTTC